One sample yielded the 32 T cell receptor beta chains listed below, sequenced in a study of T cells after posttransplantation cyclophosphamide. Sequencing used immunoSEQ multiplex PCR; TCRdb keeps in-frame clones, though not all of them. The sample presents 24,000 or so clones, none singletons. Cyclophosphamide on days +3 and +4 followed busulfan-fludarabine conditioning and a marrow graft. The sequencing here drew on PBMCs, taken after allogeneic stem cell transplant with posttransplant cyclophosphamide. The receptor set was obtained from a male patient younger than 30 who received an allogeneic stem cell transplant from a related donor, was CMV-positive, and had no GVHD. Some T cells may trace back to the graft donor.

This clone was counted many times. The CDR3 sequence: CASDRGATDTQYF. The CDR3 DNA reads TGTGCCAGCGACCGGGGGGCCACAGATACGCAGTATTTT. V usage is TRBV28 and J usage is TRBJ2-3, with D maybe TRBD2 (7 bases). The CDR3 contains 13 residues. Germline-derived CDR1 and CDR2 are MDHEN and SYDVKM. The V and J ends lost 8 bases and 2 bases respectively, with 11 bases between them.

This clone was recorded many times. One end of the junction varies from germline; a read error may be responsible. The chain links TRBV10-2 to TRBJ2-7; 9 bases line up with TRBD1. Germline V gene sequence: CDR1 WSHSY, CDR2 SAAADI. This CDR3 spans 15 amino acids. The CDR3 spells CASREFRDRVSEQYF. The CDR3, as DNA: TGCGCCAGCAGAGAGTTCCGGGACAGGGTGTCCGAGCAGTACTTC.

This clone was observed at least ten times. J is TRBJ1-1 and V is TRBV10-2; a weak D match, TRBD1 (5 bases). CDR1 and CDR2 (germline): WSHSY, SAAADI. This CDR3 has 13 residues. V was trimmed by 6 bases and J by 6 bases, leaving 14 bases between them. The CDR3 nucleotides read TGCGCCAGCAGGAACGACAGAAACGCTGAAGCTTTCTTT. Translated: CASRNDRNAEAFF.

At least ten counts were recorded for this clone. The chain has TRBV10-2 and TRBJ2-3; 10 bases are a match to TRBD2. Germline assignment: CDR1 WSHSY and CDR2 SAAADI. The CDR3 is 15 amino acids. Trimming at V came to 8 bases and at J to 4 bases, leaving 9 bases not matched to a gene. The chain's CDR3 is CASAIWTSGPDTQYF. CDR3 coding DNA: TGCGCCAGCGCCATCTGGACTAGCGGACCAGATACGCAGTATTTT.

This clone was recorded at least ten times. The chain uses TRBV30 and TRBJ2-3, with 8 bases identical to TRBD2. The CDR3 has 14 amino acids. J was trimmed by 9 bases and V by 4 bases; bases with no gene match: 12. The germline CDR1 and CDR2 sequences are GTSNPN and SVGIG (reference sequence). The DNA for the CDR3 is TGTGCCTGGAATAGGGATGGACGGGAGGGGACGCAGTATTTT. Its protein product is CAWNRDGREGTQYF.

This clone was observed at least ten times. This chain connects TRBV6-5 to TRBJ1-2, with 8 bases matching TRBD1. This CDR3 is 13 amino acids long. From germline, CDR1 is MNHEY and CDR2 SVGAGI. Germline trimming cut 5 bases from V and 4 bases from J; bases unmatched to any gene: 3. Written as DNA, the CDR3 is TGTGCCAGCAGTCCGACAGGGGCCTATGGCTACACCTTC. It specifies CASSPTGAYGYTF.

This clone was recorded many times. This chain joins TRBV5-1 and TRBJ2-5, with TRBD2 matching over 11 bases. The length of the CDR3 is 16 residues. Trimming at V came to 5 bases and at J to 0 bases, leaving 6 bases not matched to a gene. Germline V gene lookup returns CDR1 SGHRS and CDR2 YFSETQ. CDR3 loop: CASRPKLAGDQETQYF. Here the CDR3 DNA reads TGCGCCAGCAGACCGAAACTAGCGGGGGACCAAGAGACCCAGTACTTC.

This clone came up many times. This chain links TRBV5-6 with TRBJ1-1; no reliable D call. Between the trimmed V and J ends, which lost 2 bases and 5 bases, there was a span of 10 bases. The CDR3 runs 13 residues. CDR1 is SGHDT, CDR2 YYEEEE, per germline. The CDR3 loop reads CASSLSGGTEAFF. In DNA form, the CDR3 reads TGTGCCAGCAGCTTATCGGGCGGGACTGAAGCTTTCTTT.

In this sample, this clone turned up many times. The CDR3 protein is CASWTGPVTGELFF. The CDR3 DNA reads as TGTGCCAGTTGGACAGGACCTGTCACCGGGGAGCTGTTTTTT. V usage is TRBV28 and J usage is TRBJ2-2, with 7 bases matching TRBD1. V shed 9 bases and J 4 bases; nucleotides not matched to a gene: 8. Germline values: CDR1 MDHEN, CDR2 SYDVKM. The CDR3 is made up of 14 amino acids.

This clone has at least ten counts. This chain links TRBV28 with TRBJ1-2; D is ambiguous. This CDR3 spans 13 amino acids. In germline, CDR1 is MDHEN, CDR2 SYDVKM. Between the trimmed V and J ends, which lost 3 bases and 4 bases, there was a span of 9 bases. The CDR3 DNA follows: TGTGCCAGCAGTTTGCGGGCCGCCTATGGCTACACCTTC. Translating it yields CASSLRAAYGYTF.

Ten or more counts support this clone. The chain has TRBV6-6 and TRBJ1-5, with 8 nucleotides matching TRBD1. The germline V gene has CDR1 MNHNY and CDR2 SVGAGI (reference sequence). J lost 2 bases, V lost 6 bases, and 9 bases had no gene match. This CDR3 is built from 16 residues. CDR3 sequence reads: CASSPGQGRGNQPQHF. The CDR3 bases are TGTGCCAGCAGCCCAGGACAGGGAAGAGGCAATCAGCCCCAGCATTTT.

This clone appeared many times. The rearrangement links TRBV5-1 to TRBJ2-1, with D tentatively TRBD2 (6 bases). Germline V gene sequence: CDR1 SGHRS, CDR2 YFSETQ. The CDR3 is 15 residues long. The V end was cut by 0 bases, the J end by 3 bases, with 10 bases between. CDR3 coding DNA: TGCGCCAGCAGCTTGGTTTCTAGCGACTACAATGAGCAGTTCTTC. It encodes CASSLVSSDYNEQFF.

V and J are TRBV29-1 and TRBJ2-7; D is perhaps TRBD2 (6 bases). This CDR3 has 12 amino acids. Trimming removed 4 bases from V and 3 bases from J, with 10 bases in between. Germline V gene lookup returns CDR1 SQVTM and CDR2 ANQGSEA. The CDR3 spells CSVALADYEQYF. The CDR3 DNA sequence: TGCAGCGTTGCCTTAGCGGACTACGAGCAGTACTTC.

This clone was found many times. This sequence joins TRBV7-2 and TRBJ1-6; weak D call: TRBD1 (6 bases). The CDR3 spans 17 residues. With 0 bases removed from V and 4 bases from J, the gap between germline ends came to 13 bases. CDR1 and CDR2 (germline): SGHTA, FQGNSA. The CDR3 loop reads CASSLALDSVYNSPLHF. The CDR3, as DNA: TGTGCCAGCAGCTTAGCCTTGGACAGTGTTTATAATTCACCCCTCCACTTT. The entire variable domain, with the rest obtained from reference TRBV7-2 and TRBJ1-6, is as follows: GAGVSQSPSNKVTEKGKDVELRCDPISGHTALYWYRQSLGQGLEFLIYFQGNSAPDKSGLPSDRFSAERTGGSVSTLTIQRTQQEDSAVYLCASSLALDSVYNSPLHFGNGTRLTVT.

This clone appeared many times. The chain is built from TRBV19 and TRBJ2-7; TRBD1 matches at 9 bases. Germline V gives CDR1 LNHDA, CDR2 SQIVND (reference sequence). CDR3 length equals 14 residues. The trim removed 7 bases at V and 1 base at J, leaving 5 bases unmatched. The CDR3 sequence: CASTLTGGSYEQYF. CDR3 sequence (DNA): TGTGCCAGTACCCTGACAGGGGGTTCCTACGAGCAGTACTTC.

In this sample, this clone turned up many times. The V call is TRBV27, the J call TRBJ2-7, with 10 bases matching TRBD1. CDR3 length: 15 amino acids. The germline CDR1 and CDR2 sequences are MNHEY and SMNVEV (reference sequence). J was trimmed by 2 bases and V by 5 bases; bases with no gene match: 6. The CDR3 bases are TGTGCCAGCAGTATCGGGACAGGGGAGCCCTACGAGCAGTACTTC. Protein product: CASSIGTGEPYEQYF.

In this sample, this clone turned up many times. This chain joins TRBV5-1 and TRBJ2-2, with D possibly matching TRBD2 (5 bases). CDR1 and CDR2 (germline): SGHRS, YFSETQ. This CDR3 spans 15 amino acids. Trimming took off 4 bases at V and 4 bases at J, with 14 bases between the two ends. CDR3 sequence (DNA): TGCGCCAGCAGCCGCCGGGATCAATTCACCGGGGAGCTGTTTTTT. Translating gives CASSRRDQFTGELFF.

This clone has at least ten counts. V and J are TRBV7-9 and TRBJ2-2; 8 bases map to TRBD2. This CDR3 has 16 amino acids. Per germline, CDR1 SEHNR and CDR2 FQNEAQ (reference sequence). The ends lost 6 bases at V and 5 bases at J; junction bases unmatched: 11. The CDR3 coding sequence is TGTGCCAGCAGAGTTCTTGCGGGGGGAAGAACCGGGGAGCTGTTTTTT. This gives the protein CASRVLAGGRTGELFF.

This clone was detected many times. This chain links TRBV19 with TRBJ1-2; D remains unclear. The germline V gene has CDR1 LNHDA and CDR2 SQIVND (reference sequence). V was shortened by 6 bases and J by 0 bases, with 11 bases between the two germline ends. The CDR3 has 14 residues. In DNA, the CDR3 is TGTGCCAGTAGCCCCCTATCCACTAACTATGGCTACACCTTC. Its translation is CASSPLSTNYGYTF. Variable domain in full (rest from reference TRBV19 and TRBJ1-2): DGGITQSPKYLFRKEGQNVTLSCEQNLNHDAMYWYRQDPGQGLRLIYYSQIVNDFQKGDIAEGYSVSREKKESFPLTVTSAQKNPTAFYLCASSPLSTNYGYTFGSGTRLTVV.

Many counts were recorded for this clone. The V and J genes are TRBV5-5 and TRBJ1-2; TRBD1 matches 8 bases. The CDR3 spans 16 residues. Trimming took 0 bases from V and 4 from J; bases not matched to a gene: 8. The germline gives CDR1 SGHKS, CDR2 YYEKEE (reference sequence). Written as DNA, the CDR3 is TGTGCCAGCAGCTTGGAACCCAGGGGGCAAATCTATGGCTACACCTTC. Translated: CASSLEPRGQIYGYTF.

This clone appeared many times. The chain combines TRBV11-2 with TRBJ2-7; 16 bases align to TRBD2. Germline V gene lookup returns CDR1 SGHAT and CDR2 FQNNGV. The CDR3 contains 17 residues. V gave up 5 bases and J gave up 1 base; unmatched junction bases: 5. Here the CDR3 DNA reads TGTGCCAGCAGCCAGGGACTAGCGGGAGGGCTATCCTACGAGCAGTACTTC. This encodes CASSQGLAGGLSYEQYF.

The rearrangement joins TRBV23-1 to TRBJ2-1; D might be TRBD2 (5 bases). Being an ORF, TRBV23-1 has a function that is uncertain. Trimming took off 6 bases at V and 7 bases at J, with 16 bases between the two ends. The CDR3 is 14 amino acids. This CDR3 is CASRVGGGGNEQFF. The CDR3 DNA sequence: TGCGCCAGCAGGGTAGGTGGCGGAGGAAATGAGCAGTTCTTC.

This clone was recorded many times. The chain combines TRBV5-1 with TRBJ2-7, with 10 bases fitting TRBD2. V lost 0 bases to trimming and J lost 5 bases; unmatched junction nucleotides: 2. Germline-derived CDR1 and CDR2 are SGHRS and YFSETQ. The CDR3 length is 14 residues. CDR3 bases: TGCGCCAGCAGCTTGGGACTAGCGGGTGACGAGCAGTACTTC. It is translated as CASSLGLAGDEQYF. The full variable domain, rest sourced from reference TRBV5-1 and TRBJ2-7, is KAGVTQTPRYLIKTRGQQVTLSCSPISGHRSVSWYQQTPGQGLQFLFEYFSETQRNKGNFPGRFSGRQFSNSRSEMNVSTLELGDSALYLCASSLGLAGDEQYFGPGTRLTVT.

There are many counts of this clone. The V gene is TRBV4-2, the J gene TRBJ1-2, with 9 bases identical to TRBD1. The CDR3 runs 15 residues. Trimming cost V 0 bases and J 5 bases; bases outside gene matches: 4. Germline V gene data show CDR1 as LGHNA and CDR2 as YNFKEQ. The CDR3: CASSQETGTGYGYTF. The CDR3 DNA sequence: TGTGCCAGCAGCCAAGAAACCGGGACAGGGTATGGCTACACCTTC.

This clone was seen many times. The chain couples TRBV2 to TRBJ2-5, with 12 bases lining up with TRBD2. This CDR3 spans 15 amino acids. V shed 5 bases, J shed 6 bases, and the junction held 7 bases outside the gene matches. CDR1 and CDR2 (germline): SNHLY, FYNNEI. The CDR3 DNA reads TGTGCCAGCAGTATTCTAGCGGGAGGGCCTAAGACCCAGTACTTC. Translating it yields CASSILAGGPKTQYF.

This clone was recorded at least ten times. V and J are TRBV2 and TRBJ2-7; TRBD2 matches 10 bases. The germline gives CDR1 SNHLY, CDR2 FYNNEI. The ends lost 6 bases at V and 1 base at J; junction bases unmatched: 6. This CDR3 is 15 amino acids long. Here the CDR3 reads CASRVTSGESYEQYF. For the CDR3, the DNA is TGTGCCAGCAGGGTTACTAGCGGGGAATCCTACGAGCAGTACTTC. Based on the CDR3 plus reference TRBV2 and TRBJ2-7, the full variable domain is EPEVTQTPSHQVTQMGQEVILRCVPISNHLYFYWYRQILGQKVEFLVSFYNNEISEKSEIFDDQFSVERPDGSNFTLKIRSTKLEDSAMYFCASRVTSGESYEQYFGPGTRLTVT.

This clone came up many times. The chain carries TRBV18 and TRBJ2-7, with 11 bases that match TRBD2. Germline V gene sequence: CDR1 KGHSH, CDR2 LQKENI. The CDR3 covers 14 residues. After removal of 1 base from V and 7 bases from J, the junction contained 3 bases not matched to a gene. For the CDR3, the DNA is TGTGCCAGCTCACCACTAGCGGGGGGGCAAGAGCAGTACTTC. This translates into CASSPLAGGQEQYF.

This clone was counted at least ten times. The DNA of the CDR3 is TGTGCCAGCAGCCCCTCCCCGGTCGCTGAAGCTTTCTTT. Amino acid sequence: CASSPSPVAEAFF. This chain joins TRBV5-6 and TRBJ1-1; D is uncertain. This CDR3 spans 13 amino acids. The germline V gene has CDR1 SGHDT and CDR2 YYEEEE. Trimming removed 4 bases from V and 6 bases from J, with 13 bases in between.

The chain couples TRBV18 to TRBJ2-3, with 9 nucleotides matching TRBD2. The junction had 11 bases not matched to a gene; V was cut back by 3 bases and J by 4 bases. Germline V gene lookup returns CDR1 KGHSH and CDR2 LQKENI. CDR3 length: 17 residues. CDR3 sequence: CASSPFASGGTPDTQYF. Here the CDR3 DNA reads TGTGCCAGCTCACCCTTCGCCAGCGGGGGGACCCCAGATACGCAGTATTTT.

This clone appeared many times. The chain has TRBV5-1 and TRBJ2-2, with 12 bases lining up with TRBD2. Trimming removed 3 bases from V and 5 bases from J; junction bases left unmatched: 5. Germline CDR1 is SGHRS and CDR2 is YFSETQ. This CDR3 has 16 amino acids. The CDR3 reads CASSWTSGTPTGELFF. The CDR3 nucleotides read TGCGCCAGCAGCTGGACTAGCGGGACACCTACCGGGGAGCTGTTTTTT.

This clone was seen repeatedly, ten times or more. The chain carries TRBV13 and TRBJ2-7; 8 bases agree with TRBD1. The V and J ends lost 4 bases and 1 base, in that order; junction bases with no gene match: 3. Germline-derived CDR1 and CDR2 are PRHDT and FYEKMQ (reference sequence). The CDR3 covers 14 residues. CDR3 loop: CASSSRQGSYEQYF. CDR3 DNA sequence: TGTGCCAGCAGCTCTCGACAGGGGTCCTACGAGCAGTACTTC.

The rearrangement uses TRBV27 and TRBJ2-5, with 7 bases lining up with TRBD1. The DNA end favors TRBJ2-7, so the J call may be wrong. The CDR3 has 17 residues. Per the germline V gene, CDR1 is MNHEY and CDR2 is SMNVEV (reference sequence). CDR3 in DNA: TGTGCCAGCAGTTTAAGCCGACAGGGAGCTATTCCCCCCGAGCAGTACTTC. This translates into CASSLSRQGAIPPEQYF.